Below, 13 T cell receptor beta chains from the same sample are listed, as sequenced in a study of T cell changes during pregnancy in multiple sclerosis. Sequencing used immunoSEQ multiplex PCR; TCRdb keeps in-frame clones, though not all of them. The table records 35,000 to 45,000 clones, 80% to 95% of them present only once. The material was CD4+ T cells from peripheral blood mononuclear cells, obtained in the third trimester of pregnancy. Receptors originate from a female donor with multiple sclerosis, enrolled in a pregnancy study.

The chain joins TRBV20-1 to TRBJ2-1; TRBD2 might be the D (5 bases). The germline gives CDR1 DFQATT, CDR2 SNEGSKA (reference sequence). CDR3 size: 11 residues. V was clipped by 4 bases and J by 9 bases, with 10 bases between them. CDR3 sequence reads: CSAKRVTEQFF. In DNA, the CDR3 is TGCAGTGCTAAGAGGGTGACTGAGCAGTTCTTC.

Notes on this clone: At one end the junction does not follow the germline gene, possibly because of a read error. The chain uses TRBV2 and TRBJ2-7; D ambiguous. CDR3 size: 12 residues. Germline CDR1 SNHLY, CDR2 FYNNEI. The CDR3 bases are TGTGCCAGCAGTGAAACTCCGGCGGATCGTAGCTTC. Its translation is CASSETPADRSF.

This sequence joins TRBV29-1 and TRBJ2-5, with D possibly being TRBD2 (6 bases). Germline CDR1 SQVTM, CDR2 ANQGSEA. Between the trimmed V and J ends, which lost 7 bases and 1 base, there was a span of 13 bases. The CDR3 extends over 13 amino acids. Here the CDR3 reads CSATRGFQETQYF. Here the CDR3 DNA reads TGCAGCGCCACCCGGGGGTTCCAAGAGACCCAGTACTTC. Full variable domain (outside the CDR3, taken from reference TRBV29-1 and TRBJ2-5): SAVISQKPSRDICQRGTSLTIQCQVDSQVTMMFWYRQQPGQSLTLIATANQGSEATYESGFVIDKFPISRPNLTFSTLTVSNMSPEDSSIYLCSATRGFQETQYFGPGTRLLVL.

The chain has TRBV30 and TRBJ2-7; 11 nucleotides agree with TRBD2. CDR3 length: 18 amino acids. V lost 0 bases to trimming and J lost 6 bases; unmatched junction nucleotides: 16. Germline lookup yields CDR1 GTSNPN and CDR2 SVGIG (reference sequence). CDR3 DNA: TGTGCCTGGAGTGTACGCCCCCTTTTAGCGGGAGGGCCGGCCGAGCAGTACTTC. Translated: CAWSVRPLLAGGPAEQYF.

V is TRBV5-1 and J is TRBJ2-7, with 10 bases fitting TRBD2. CDR1 SGHRS and CDR2 YFSETQ come from the germline V gene. The CDR3 is made up of 15 amino acids. The junction had 5 bases not matched to a gene; V was cut back by 3 bases and J by 2 bases. The CDR3 DNA sequence: TGCGCCAGCAGCTCGGTAGCGGGAGGAACCTACGAGCAGTACTTC. Its protein product is CASSSVAGGTYEQYF. The entire variable domain, with the rest obtained from reference TRBV5-1 and TRBJ2-7, is as follows: KAGVTQTPRYLIKTRGQQVTLSCSPISGHRSVSWYQQTPGQGLQFLFEYFSETQRNKGNFPGRFSGRQFSNSRSEMNVSTLELGDSALYLCASSSVAGGTYEQYFGPGTRLTVT.

The chain joins TRBV18 to TRBJ2-1; a weak D match, TRBD2 (6 bases). The V end was cut by 0 bases, the J end by 5 bases, with 17 bases between. Germline-derived CDR1 and CDR2 are KGHSH and LQKENI. The CDR3 contains 17 residues. CDR3 sequence (DNA): TGTGCCAGCTCACCACCTTGGGACTCCCCACAACACAATGAGCAGTTCTTC. Encoded protein: CASSPPWDSPQHNEQFF.

This rearrangement joins TRBV29-1 to TRBJ2-7; 8 nucleotides agree with TRBD2. The CDR3 extends over 12 amino acids. Trimming took 2 bases from V and 9 from J; bases not matched to a gene: 6. CDR1 and CDR2 (germline): SQVTM, ANQGSEA. As DNA, the CDR3 is TGCAGCGTTGAATTGGCGGGAGGCAGGCAGTACTTC. Translating it yields CSVELAGGRQYF.

V usage is TRBV12-5 and J usage is TRBJ1-5; TRBD1 might be the D (5 bases). The length of the CDR3 is 16 residues. V was clipped by 8 bases and J by 2 bases, with 19 bases between them. Germline V gene sequence: CDR1 LGHNT, CDR2 FRNRAP. The CDR3: CASLREVGPRNQPQHF. CDR3 in DNA: TGTGCTAGTCTAAGAGAAGTGGGGCCACGCAATCAGCCCCAGCATTTT.

The chain links TRBV11-2 to TRBJ1-2; 8 bases align to TRBD1. Germline V gives CDR1 SGHAT, CDR2 FQNNGV. V gave up 5 bases and J gave up 6 bases; unmatched junction bases: 5. The length of the CDR3 is 13 residues. The CDR3 DNA reads TGTGCCAGCAGCAAGGACAGGGCCCATGGCTACACCTTC. It codes for CASSKDRAHGYTF.

The V call is TRBV30, the J call TRBJ1-3; 8 bases match TRBD1. Unmatched junction bases numbered 6, after V lost 2 bases and J lost 3 bases. This CDR3 comprises 15 residues. Germline assignment: CDR1 GTSNPN and CDR2 SVGIG (reference sequence). The CDR3 bases are TGTGCCTGGAGTCCTCAGGGGGCTCTTGGAAACACCATATATTTT. This encodes CAWSPQGALGNTIYF.

This clone appeared a few times. This rearrangement joins TRBV27 to TRBJ1-6; D remains ambiguous. Germline CDR1 is MNHEY and CDR2 is SMNVEV (reference sequence). Trimming took 7 bases from V and 5 from J, leaving 12 bases between them. This CDR3 is built from 14 residues. CDR3 sequence reads: CASTRTADNSPLHF. In DNA, the CDR3 is TGTGCCAGCACCCGTACAGCAGATAATTCACCCCTCCACTTT.

The chain carries TRBV11-2 and TRBJ1-1; 8 positions match TRBD1. The CDR3 contains 17 residues. V trimming: 2 bases; J trimming: 0 bases; junction bases outside the gene matches: 8. Germline CDR1 and CDR2: SGHAT and FQNNGV. Written as DNA, the CDR3 is TGTGCCAGCAGCTTAATCTTGCCCAGGGGGCTGAACACTGAAGCTTTCTTT. It codes for CASSLILPRGLNTEAFF.

This chain links TRBV6-5 with TRBJ2-1, with TRBD1 matching 7 bases. V gave up 5 bases and J gave up 2 bases; unmatched junction bases: 6. The germline gives CDR1 MNHEY, CDR2 SVGAGI. The CDR3 has 15 amino acids. This CDR3 is CASSKGQQPYNEQFF. The CDR3 nucleotides read TGTGCCAGCAGTAAGGGACAGCAACCCTACAATGAGCAGTTCTTC.